This T cell receptor beta chain was captured in a study of T cell responses to AZD1222 COVID-19 vaccine. Study-wide points: Reportedly, nearly half of unique spike TCRs recognized epitopes outside B.1.351/B.1.1.7 mutations. In a largely white British group with more females than males, clonal diversity was possibly underestimated.

The CDR3 spans 13 residues. Between the trimmed V and J ends, which lost 4 bases and 5 bases, there was a span of 10 bases. The germline V gene has CDR1 KGHDR and CDR2 SFDVKD. As to this clone: What it binds is unknown.

Data came from immunoSEQ multiplex PCR; TCRdb stores just in-frame clones and leaves some out. Counted here are roughly 120,000 clones, about 93% occurring once; the ten biggest clones make up around 6.6%. This chain joins TRBV24-1 and TRBJ1-1; D may be TRBD1 (5 bases). The receptor was derived from an adult in good health. The sample consisted of peripheral blood, taken on day 0 of AZD1222 vaccination. The CDR3: CATSEQGWTEAFF. CDR3 bases: TGTGCCACCAGTGAGCAGGGCTGGACTGAAGCTTTCTTT.